The 10 T cell receptor beta chains in this list originate from one sample, sequenced in a study of T cell clones after liver transplantation. The assay was immunoSEQ multiplex PCR, and TCRdb's table has in-frame clones only and misses some. Among tens of thousands of clones listed, roughly 90% were seen once. The material was CD4+ T cells from blood, obtained before liver transplant. These receptors were taken from a human donor who received a liver transplant.

This clone was found a few times. The junction does not match germline at one end; this may be a read error. The chain couples TRBV28 to TRBJ1-2, with D unresolved. The CDR3 is made up of 12 amino acids. Germline-derived CDR1 and CDR2 are MDHEN and SYDVKM. The DNA of the CDR3 is TGTGCAAGCAGTCCAGCAAACTATGGCTACACCTTC. This codes for CASSPANYGYTF.

The chain couples TRBV11-2 to TRBJ2-5, with D hard to call. Near its end, the DNA agrees better with TRBJ2-7, so the J call may be wrong. The CDR3 is 14 amino acids. Germline V gene data show CDR1 as SGHAT and CDR2 as FQNNGV. This CDR3 reads CASSLTDSTYEQYF. Here the CDR3 DNA reads TGTGCCAGCAGCTTGACGGATAGCACCTACGAGCAGTACTTC.

This chain joins TRBV7-6 and TRBJ1-3; 9 bases align to TRBD1. Looked up from germline, CDR1 is SGHVS and CDR2 is FNYEAQ. Trimming cost V 1 base and J 0 bases; bases outside gene matches: 16. The CDR3 loop spans 21 amino acids. The CDR3 region has the DNA TGTGCCAGCAGCTTAGGTAGTGCGGGACAGGGTTTCTCTTACTCTGGAAACACCATATATTTT. Translating it yields CASSLGSAGQGFSYSGNTIYF.

This sequence joins TRBV30 and TRBJ2-5; D could derive from TRBD1 or TRBD2 (5 bases each). The CDR3 spans 16 residues. V lost 3 bases and J 1 base, leaving 18 bases between the germline ends. Germline V gene sequence: CDR1 GTSNPN, CDR2 SVGIG (reference sequence). CDR3 in amino acids: CAWSQRLGRSQETQYF. DNA for the CDR3: TGTGCCTGGAGCCAGAGACTGGGACGGTCCCAAGAGACCCAGTACTTC. Looking up the rest from reference TRBV30 and TRBJ2-5 gives the full variable domain: SQTIHQWPATLVQPVGSPLSLECTVEGTSNPNLYWYRQAAGRGLQLLFYSVGIGQISSEVPQNLSASRPQDRQFILSSKKLLLSDSGFYLCAWSQRLGRSQETQYFGPGTRLLVL.

The J gene is TRBJ1-2, the V gene TRBV5-6, with a tentative D call TRBD1 (6 bases). The germline gives CDR1 SGHDT, CDR2 YYEEEE. The CDR3 consists of 15 residues. Trimming took 4 bases from V and 3 from J, leaving 16 bases between them. CDR3 residues: CASSTGTDHYYGYTF. The CDR3 nucleotides are TGTGCCAGCAGCACAGGGACGGACCATTACTATGGCTACACCTTC.

This clone was observed a handful of times. The chain recombines TRBV7-2 with TRBJ2-1, with D possibly being TRBD1 (6 bases). Germline loops: CDR1 SGHTA, CDR2 FQGNSA. CDR3 length equals 15 residues. V was pared by 1 base and J by 5 bases, with 12 bases between. CDR3 sequence: CASSLVGGRNNEQFF. The CDR3 bases are TGTGCCAGCAGCTTAGTAGGGGGAAGGAACAATGAGCAGTTCTTC.

The chain carries TRBV7-8 and TRBJ1-2; 7 nucleotides line up with TRBD1. The CDR3 totals 12 residues. J lost 8 bases, V lost 5 bases, and 5 bases had no gene match. The V gene's germline CDR1 is SGHVS and CDR2 FQNEAQ. The CDR3, as DNA: TGTGCCAGCAGCCGTACAGGGGACGGCTACACCTTC. Its protein product is CASSRTGDGYTF.

The chain recombines TRBV10-3 with TRBJ2-5; 10 bases fit TRBD2. The junction had 6 bases not matched to a gene; V was cut back by 5 bases and J by 6 bases. The CDR3 totals 14 residues. Germline V CDR1 and CDR2: ENHRY, SYGVKD. CDR3 in amino acids: CAISSSGRVKTQYF. DNA of the CDR3: TGTGCCATCAGTTCAAGCGGGAGGGTAAAGACCCAGTACTTC.

The gene calls are TRBV11-2 and TRBJ1-1, with TRBD1 matching 11 bases. Germline V gene data show CDR1 as SGHAT and CDR2 as FQNNGV. V was clipped by 5 bases and J by 3 bases; unmatched bases: 11. CDR3 length: 17 residues. The CDR3 sequence is CASSRLGTGGLYTEAFF. For the CDR3, the DNA is TGTGCCAGCAGCCGTTTAGGGACAGGGGGGCTTTACACTGAAGCTTTCTTT. The full variable domain, completed using reference TRBV11-2 and TRBJ1-1, is EAGVAQSPRYKIIEKRQSVAFWCNPISGHATLYWYQQILGQGPKLLIQFQNNGVVDDSQLPKDRFSAERLKGVDSTLKIQPAKLEDSAVYLCASSRLGTGGLYTEAFFGQGTRLTVV.

The chain combines TRBV29-1 with TRBJ2-5; D is undetermined. V gave up 4 bases and J gave up 2 bases, with 11 bases separating them. Germline values: CDR1 SQVTM, CDR2 ANQGSEA. This CDR3 contains 13 residues. The CDR3 coding sequence is TGCAGCGTTGGGGCAGTACGACAAGAGACCCAGTACTTC. This gives the protein CSVGAVRQETQYF.